This T cell receptor (beta chain) was identified in a study of cytomegalovirus exposure and HLA in healthy donors. About the study: Some 200 million T cells yielded roughly 120 million unique TCR beta sequences in earlier analysis.

Points on this clone: The antigen is not known.

The trim removed 6 bases at V and 0 bases at J, leaving 6 bases unmatched. CDR1 and CDR2 from the germline V gene are SGDLS and YYNGEE. The CDR3 length is 15 residues. 13 Jbeta primers and 60 Vbeta primers were used for the PCR. Assay used: immunoSEQ multiplex PCR; TCRdb lists only in-frame clones, some missing. The sample includes about 200,000 clones, 82% seen only once; the top ten take 1.7%. General study findings and limits: Using the classifier, cytomegalovirus status was reportedly diagnosed with high specificity and sensitivity. As a later analysis showed, several of the most significant clusters appeared to be linked to common viral pathogens. Some TCR beta chains (more than 150 of them) were listed as cytomegalovirus-associated.

The sequenced sample was PBMCs. The receptor was isolated from a woman younger than 35 in good health and CMV-seronegative. The chain is built from TRBV9 and TRBJ2-1; 7 nucleotides align to TRBD2. The CDR3 is CASTQGGSSYNEQFF. The CDR3 DNA is TGTGCCAGCACCCAGGGCGGGAGCTCCTACAATGAGCAGTTCTTC. The full variable domain, completed using reference TRBV9 and TRBJ2-1, is DSGVTQTPKHLITATGQRVTLRCSPRSGDLSVYWYQQSLDQGLQFLIQYYNGEERAKGNILERFSAQQFPDLHSELNLSSLELGDSALYFCASTQGGSSYNEQFFGPGTRLTVL.